The 31 T cell receptor beta chains given below trace back to one sample, sequenced in a study of PD-1 blockade in classical Hodgkin lymphoma (dated by TCRdb to the early 2020s). The library came from the immunoSEQ multiplex PCR assay. Not all clones reach the TCRdb copy of this immuneACCESS table, which keeps in-frame sequences only. Checked studies attribute under half of the gap to unresolved V genes and leave the rest unexplained. For this sample the table gives roughly 60,000 clones, of which about 92% were detected only once. Around 9.7% of the sample belongs to the ten largest clones. Read against the paper, the sample's time point label means: cycle 1 day 1 (C1D1), immediately before nivolumab initiation. All trial patients had relapsed after autologous stem cell transplantation, with cohorts A, B and C differing in prior brentuximab vedotin exposure. This specimen was peripheral blood mononuclear cells (PBMCs), taken at baseline. The origin of the receptors is a human donor with classical Hodgkin lymphoma.

The chain links TRBV10-3 to TRBJ2-7; D gene unclear. In germline, CDR1 is ENHRY, CDR2 SYGVKD. The CDR3 has 12 residues. Trimming removed 6 bases at V and 3 bases at J, with 9 bases between. CDR3 DNA: TGTGCCATCAGGAAGGGTCGCTACGAGCAGTACTTC. Translating it yields CAIRKGRYEQYF.

The chain recombines TRBV7-8 with TRBJ2-5; TRBD1 agrees at 8 bases. Germline lookup yields CDR1 SGHVS and CDR2 FQNEAQ. This CDR3 region has 15 residues. V gave up 5 bases and J gave up 4 bases; unmatched junction bases: 9. The CDR3 region has the DNA TGTGCCAGCAGCGAATCCCAGGGGGCGGGAGAGACCCAGTACTTC. Its translation: CASSESQGAGETQYF.

V is TRBV4-2 and J is TRBJ2-1; maybe TRBD2 (7 bases). The CDR3 totals 21 residues. V gave up 3 bases and J gave up 3 bases, with 30 bases separating them. The V gene's germline CDR1 is LGHNA and CDR2 YNFKEQ. The CDR3 region is CASSHTRDSGGRPANYNEQFF. In nucleotides, the CDR3 is TGTGCCAGCAGCCATACCCGGGACTCGGGGGGCCGGCCGGCTAACTACAATGAGCAGTTCTTC.

The genes are TRBV10-3 and TRBJ2-3; perhaps TRBD2 as D (7 bases). In germline, CDR1 is ENHRY, CDR2 SYGVKD. This CDR3 spans 14 amino acids. With 2 bases removed from V and 5 bases from J, the gap between germline ends came to 11 bases. The CDR3 sequence: CAISEGGAEDTQYF. The CDR3 DNA is TGTGCCATCAGTGAGGGGGGGGCAGAAGATACGCAGTATTTT.

J is TRBJ2-2 and V is TRBV10-3; D gene ambiguous. CDR1 and CDR2 (germline): ENHRY, SYGVKD. V lost 7 bases and J 4 bases, leaving 10 bases between the germline ends. CDR3 length: 13 residues. In DNA, the CDR3 is TGTGCCATCACGAAACCGGGCACCGGGGAGCTGTTTTTT. It encodes CAITKPGTGELFF.

The chain recombines TRBV28 with TRBJ1-2; tentative D call: TRBD1 (5 bases). The length of the CDR3 is 15 residues. Germline V gene sequence: CDR1 MDHEN, CDR2 SYDVKM. Trimming removed 5 bases at V and 4 bases at J, with 17 bases between. The CDR3 reads CASSPGHDSLYGYTF. CDR3 in DNA: TGTGCCAGCAGTCCGGGGCACGACAGCCTCTATGGCTACACCTTC.

The chain recombines TRBV19 with TRBJ2-1; D not certain. The germline V gene has CDR1 LNHDA and CDR2 SQIVND (reference sequence). CDR3 length equals 14 residues. Between the trimmed V and J ends, which lost 3 bases and 6 bases, there was a span of 12 bases. Here the CDR3 DNA reads TGTGCCAGTAGTATTGCCCCGATCCTCAATGAGCAGTTCTTC. As protein: CASSIAPILNEQFF.

The chain carries TRBV5-1 and TRBJ1-1; D is undetermined. CDR3 length: 13 residues. Germline CDR1 SGHRS, CDR2 YFSETQ. Trimming took 2 bases from V and 1 from J, leaving 6 bases between them. The CDR3 protein is CASSLSQNTEAFF. The CDR3 DNA follows: TGCGCCAGCAGCTTAAGTCAGAACACTGAAGCTTTCTTT. The variable domain in full, with the rest retrieved from reference TRBV5-1 and TRBJ1-1, is KAGVTQTPRYLIKTRGQQVTLSCSPISGHRSVSWYQQTPGQGLQFLFEYFSETQRNKGNFPGRFSGRQFSNSRSEMNVSTLELGDSALYLCASSLSQNTEAFFGQGTRLTVV.

This clone occurred once. The chain recombines TRBV4-2 with TRBJ2-7; TRBD2 matches 8 bases. The CDR3 is 18 amino acids. Germline assignment: CDR1 LGHNA and CDR2 YNFKEQ. J gave up 3 bases and V 0 bases, and 13 bases lay outside the gene matches. This chain's CDR3 is CASSQDQGLERGFYEQYF. In nucleotides, the CDR3 is TGTGCCAGCAGCCAAGATCAGGGACTAGAGCGGGGCTTCTACGAGCAGTACTTC.

The chain combines TRBV5-1 with TRBJ2-2; weak D call: TRBD1 (7 bases). Per germline, CDR1 SGHRS and CDR2 YFSETQ. CDR3 length equals 16 residues. Deletions cut 2 bases from V and 4 bases from J, with 15 bases between. The CDR3 protein is CASSFVEGAPTGELFF. CDR3 nucleotide sequence: TGCGCCAGCAGCTTTGTGGAGGGGGCGCCCACCGGGGAGCTGTTTTTT. Drawing the rest from reference TRBV5-1 and TRBJ2-2, the complete variable domain is KAGVTQTPRYLIKTRGQQVTLSCSPISGHRSVSWYQQTPGQGLQFLFEYFSETQRNKGNFPGRFSGRQFSNSRSEMNVSTLELGDSALYLCASSFVEGAPTGELFFGEGSRLTVL.

The chain carries TRBV4-2 and TRBJ2-5; possibly TRBD1 for D (5 bases). This CDR3 spans 17 amino acids. CDR1 and CDR2 (germline): LGHNA, YNFKEQ. The ends were cut back, 2 bases at V and 5 bases at J, with 21 bases in the middle. In DNA, the CDR3 is TGTGCCAGCAGCCAACCAAACGGAGCCAGGGCAGGTGAGACCCAGTACTTC. It codes for CASSQPNGARAGETQYF.

The chain couples TRBV19 to TRBJ2-4; 9 bases agree with TRBD1. J lost 4 bases, V lost 6 bases, and 10 bases had no gene match. Germline values: CDR1 LNHDA, CDR2 SQIVND (reference sequence). The CDR3 is 16 amino acids. Here the CDR3 reads CASRGQGTNVKNIQYF. In DNA form, the CDR3 reads TGTGCCAGTAGAGGACAGGGGACCAATGTAAAAAACATTCAGTACTTC.

J is TRBJ1-2 and V is TRBV27; D call uncertain. Germline loops: CDR1 MNHEY, CDR2 SMNVEV (reference sequence). The CDR3 consists of 15 residues. The germline V and J ends were trimmed by 0 bases and 4 bases, with 12 bases remaining between them. CDR3: CASSLSRKTLYGYTF. The DNA of the CDR3 is TGTGCCAGCAGTTTATCACGGAAGACCCTCTATGGCTACACCTTC.

The CDR3 DNA reads as TGTGCCAGCAGTGAACAGGGGGGGACCTACGAGCAGTACTTC. Protein: CASSEQGGTYEQYF. The V and J genes are TRBV2 and TRBJ2-7, with D perhaps matching TRBD1 or TRBD2 (7 bases each). The CDR3 is 14 residues long. The germline V and J ends were trimmed by 2 bases and 2 bases, with 10 bases remaining between them. Germline CDR1 SNHLY, CDR2 FYNNEI.

The chain carries TRBV4-1 and TRBJ1-5, with D perhaps TRBD1 (5 bases). Germline V CDR1 and CDR2: MGHRA, YSYEKL. The germline V and J ends were trimmed by 1 base and 4 bases, with 17 bases remaining between them. The CDR3 length is 17 residues. The CDR3, as DNA: TGCGCCAGCAGCCAAGGGGGGGGGATTGATCATAATCAGCCCCAGCATTTT. It specifies CASSQGGGIDHNQPQHF.

The rearrangement uses TRBV28 and TRBJ2-5, with 8 positions matching TRBD2. The CDR3 extends over 14 amino acids. Germline CDR1 MDHEN, CDR2 SYDVKM. The V and J ends lost 5 bases and 1 base, in that order; junction bases with no gene match: 3. The CDR3 coding sequence is TGTGCCAGCAGTAGCGGGAGTCTCCAAGAGACCCAGTACTTC. Its protein product is CASSSGSLQETQYF.

V and J are TRBV5-1 and TRBJ1-1, with TRBD1 matching over 9 bases. V shed 7 bases, J shed 0 bases, and the junction held 1 base outside the gene matches. The germline V gene has CDR1 SGHRS and CDR2 YFSETQ. This CDR3 is 13 amino acids long. CDR3 bases: TGCGCCAGCGGGACAGGGTTGAACACTGAAGCTTTCTTT. Amino acids: CASGTGLNTEAFF.

This chain uses TRBV19 with TRBJ2-5; the match to TRBD2 covers 11 bases. The DNA matches TRBJ2-7 better at its end, which makes the J call doubtful. Germline CDR1 LNHDA, CDR2 SQIVND (reference sequence). The CDR3 loop spans 15 amino acids. The CDR3 reads CASSYLTSGVDEQYF. The CDR3 coding sequence is TGTGCCAGTAGCTATCTGACTAGCGGGGTAGACGAGCAGTACTTC.

The chain carries TRBV4-1 and TRBJ2-3; D remains ambiguous. Trimming left V 3 bases short and J 5 bases short, with 9 bases between. The germline CDR1 and CDR2 sequences are MGHRA and YSYEKL. The CDR3 contains 13 residues. CDR3 in DNA: TGCGCCAGCAGCCAGACACCCGTAGATACGCAGTATTTT. This encodes CASSQTPVDTQYF.

The chain links TRBV27 to TRBJ1-6, with D possibly TRBD1 on 6 matching bases. Trimming cost V 8 bases and J 9 bases, with 17 bases left between them. The CDR3 consists of 14 residues. Germline V gene data show CDR1 as MNHEY and CDR2 as SMNVEV (reference sequence). The CDR3 is CASSGGGSISPLHF. The DNA of the CDR3 is TGTGCCAGCTCCGGAGGGGGATCGATTTCACCCCTCCACTTT.

The V gene is TRBV27, the J gene TRBJ2-7; TRBD1 matches 8 bases. Germline V gives CDR1 MNHEY, CDR2 SMNVEV (reference sequence). V trimming: 0 bases; J trimming: 0 bases; junction bases outside the gene matches: 1. This CDR3 is built from 15 residues. The DNA for the CDR3 is TGTGCCAGCAGTTTATCAACAGGGGGCTCCTACGAGCAGTACTTC. It specifies CASSLSTGGSYEQYF.

This rearrangement joins TRBV7-8 to TRBJ1-2; D gene ambiguous. The CDR3 has 15 amino acids. Trimming stripped 5 bases from V and 2 bases from J, with 15 bases between. Germline assignment: CDR1 SGHVS and CDR2 FQNEAQ. The CDR3 is CASSTMDGPNYGYTF. The DNA for the CDR3 is TGTGCCAGCAGCACCATGGACGGACCGAACTATGGCTACACCTTC.

This chain uses TRBV28 with TRBJ2-7; 9 positions agree with TRBD2. The CDR3 runs 18 residues. Per the germline V gene, CDR1 is MDHEN and CDR2 is SYDVKM. With V trimmed by 3 bases and J by 0 bases, 12 bases remained unmatched. CDR3 in DNA: TGTGCCAGCAGTTTCTGGTCTAGCGGGGTCGACAGCTCCTACGAGCAGTACTTC. The encoded protein is CASSFWSSGVDSSYEQYF.

The chain employs TRBV9 and TRBJ1-1; TRBD1 is a possible D gene (6 bases). Trimming cost V 0 bases and J 5 bases, with 17 bases left between them. From germline, CDR1 is SGDLS and CDR2 YYNGEE. The CDR3 sequence is 16 residues long. CDR3 sequence reads: CASSVGWGAGWTEAFF. CDR3 sequence (DNA): TGTGCCAGCAGCGTAGGATGGGGGGCAGGGTGGACTGAAGCTTTCTTT.

The gene calls are TRBV10-3 and TRBJ2-7; 9 bases match TRBD2. After removal of 7 bases from V and 4 bases from J, the junction contained 14 bases not matched to a gene. This CDR3 region has 16 residues. Per the germline V gene, CDR1 is ENHRY and CDR2 is SYGVKD. The CDR3: CAITLLVALAGYEQYF. The CDR3 bases are TGTGCCATCACTCTTCTGGTGGCACTAGCGGGTTACGAGCAGTACTTC.

J is TRBJ1-4 and V is TRBV28, with D maybe TRBD1 (5 bases). The germline V gene encodes CDR1 MDHEN and CDR2 SYDVKM. V shed 3 bases and J shed 0 bases, with 14 bases lying between them. The CDR3 has 17 residues. CDR3 in DNA: TGTGCCAGCAGTTTCGGGGAAGACAGAGCAACTAATGAAAAACTGTTTTTT. Encoded protein: CASSFGEDRATNEKLFF.

This chain connects TRBV13 to TRBJ1-3; D remains unclear. This CDR3 spans 14 amino acids. Germline lookup yields CDR1 PRHDT and CDR2 FYEKMQ (reference sequence). The germline V and J ends were trimmed by 3 bases and 4 bases, with 10 bases remaining between them. The CDR3, as DNA: TGTGCCAGCAGCTTCGCAAGTTCGGGAAACACCATATATTTT. It codes for CASSFASSGNTIYF.

The chain combines TRBV5-5 with TRBJ1-5, with D unresolved. The CDR3 length is 14 residues. The germline gives CDR1 SGHKS, CDR2 YYEKEE (reference sequence). V shed 2 bases and J shed 0 bases, with 6 bases lying between them. The CDR3 spells CASSLEYSNQPQHF. The CDR3 DNA reads TGTGCCAGCAGCTTAGAATATAGCAATCAGCCCCAGCATTTT. Complete variable domain (other parts from reference TRBV5-5 and TRBJ1-5): DAGVTQSPTHLIKTRGQQVTLRCSPISGHKSVSWYQQVLGQGPQFIFQYYEKEERGRGNFPDRFSARQFPNYSSELNVNALLLGDSALYLCASSLEYSNQPQHFGDGTRLSIL.

The V gene is TRBV5-1, the J gene TRBJ2-3, with 9 bases aligning to TRBD1. The CDR3 has 16 amino acids. Germline V gene lookup returns CDR1 SGHRS and CDR2 YFSETQ. V shed 3 bases and J 5 bases; nucleotides not matched to a gene: 10. This CDR3 reads CASSYNPQGAGDTQYF. The CDR3 coding sequence is TGCGCCAGCAGCTACAACCCACAGGGGGCGGGAGATACGCAGTATTTT.

The chain couples TRBV11-1 to TRBJ2-1; D tentatively reads TRBD1 or TRBD2 (5 bases each). CDR1 SGHAT and CDR2 FQDESV come from the germline V gene (reference sequence). V lost 4 bases and J 0 bases, leaving 16 bases between the germline ends. The CDR3 contains 17 residues. The CDR3 coding sequence is TGTGCCAGCAGCTCCCCGAGCGGACAAATCTCCTACAATGAGCAGTTCTTC. Amino acids: CASSSPSGQISYNEQFF.

This chain joins TRBV7-6 and TRBJ2-1; weak D call: TRBD2 (5 bases). The CDR3 is 18 amino acids. V lost 5 bases to trimming and J lost 4 bases, with 24 bases between them. Germline-derived CDR1 and CDR2 are SGHVS and FNYEAQ. The CDR3 sequence is CASSLGSPSGTFYNEQFF. The CDR3 nucleotides read TGTGCCAGCAGCCTAGGATCCCCCAGCGGAACCTTTTACAATGAGCAGTTCTTC.